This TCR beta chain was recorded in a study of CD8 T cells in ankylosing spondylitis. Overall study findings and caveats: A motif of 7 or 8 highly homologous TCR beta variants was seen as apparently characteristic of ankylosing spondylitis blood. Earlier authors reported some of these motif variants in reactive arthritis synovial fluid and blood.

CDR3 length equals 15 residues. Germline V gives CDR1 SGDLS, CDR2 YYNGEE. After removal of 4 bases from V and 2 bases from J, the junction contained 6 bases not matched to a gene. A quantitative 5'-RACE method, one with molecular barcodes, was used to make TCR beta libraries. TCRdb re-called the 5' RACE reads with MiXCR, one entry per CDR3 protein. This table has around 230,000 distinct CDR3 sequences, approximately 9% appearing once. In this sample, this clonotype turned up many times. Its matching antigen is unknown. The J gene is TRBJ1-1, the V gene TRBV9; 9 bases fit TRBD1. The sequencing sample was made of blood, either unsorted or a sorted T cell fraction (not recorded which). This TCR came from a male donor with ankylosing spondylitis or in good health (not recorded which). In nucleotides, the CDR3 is TGTGCCAGCAGCTCGAGACAGGGGGGAAACACTGAAGCTTTCTTT. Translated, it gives CASSSRQGGNTEAFF.